Presented here are 5 T cell receptor beta chains from one specimen sequenced in a study of spatial heterogeneity in lung cancer. For these receptors, no antigen is known. TCRdb reprocessed the 5' RACE reads via MiXCR and lists one record per CDR3 protein. The table lists fewer than 15,000 distinct CDR3 sequences, less than 6.5% of them singletons. Regarding the study as a whole: How many expanded intratumoral alpha and beta TCRs were present tracked the tumor mutation count, which was a count of nonsynonymous mutations.

Time point here: sample taken at primary tumor resection. The sample here was lung tumor tissue, taken at surgery. The receptors derive from a female donor with early-stage non-small cell lung cancer.

This clonotype has a count of ten or more. V gene TRBV13 combines with J gene TRBJ2-7; 7 bases are shared with TRBD2. After removal of 4 bases from V and 3 bases from J, the junction contained 12 bases not matched to a gene. Germline V gene lookup returns CDR1 PRHDT and CDR2 FYEKMQ (reference sequence). CDR3 length: 16 amino acids. CDR3 region: CASSSQTSKAGYEQYF. DNA for the CDR3: TGTGCCAGCAGCTCCCAGACTAGCAAGGCAGGCTACGAGCAGTACTTC.

This clonotype was seen at least ten times. The chain combines TRBV7-9 with TRBJ2-2, with D hard to call. Germline CDR1 is SEHNR and CDR2 is FQNEAQ (reference sequence). Trimming took 5 bases from V and 2 from J, leaving 6 bases between them. The CDR3 is 13 residues long. As DNA, the CDR3 is TGTGCCAGCAGCCTAAGAAACACCGGGGAGCTGTTTTTT. Translation: CASSLRNTGELFF.

This clonotype was picked up many times. V usage is TRBV20-1 and J usage is TRBJ2-7, with no clear D. The CDR3 loop spans 15 amino acids. The V gene lost 3 bases and the J gene lost 3 bases, with 18 bases spanning the gap. The germline CDR1 and CDR2 sequences are DFQATT and SNEGSKA (reference sequence). CDR3 loop: CSARGWKDGHYEQYF. For the CDR3, the DNA is TGCAGTGCTAGGGGGTGGAAGGACGGCCACTACGAGCAGTACTTC.

This clonotype has a count of ten or more. J is TRBJ2-1 and V is TRBV12-3 or TRBV12-4, with 7 positions matching TRBD2. The CDR3 runs 17 residues. The trim removed 3 bases at V and 2 bases at J, leaving 10 bases unmatched. In DNA form, the CDR3 reads TGTGCCAGCAGTTTGGGTAGGTGGACTAGGGCCTACAATGAGCAGTTCTTC. Translated: CASSLGRWTRAYNEQFF.

This clonotype came up many times. The chain combines TRBV20-1 with TRBJ2-3, with a tentative D call TRBD2 (5 bases). The V end was cut by 4 bases, the J end by 5 bases, with 16 bases between. The CDR3 runs 14 residues. Germline CDR1 is DFQATT and CDR2 is SNEGSKA (reference sequence). Here the CDR3 DNA reads TGCAGTGCTACGCATCCGGTTGAGGGAGATACGCAGTATTTT. Protein: CSATHPVEGDTQYF.